Presented here are 14 T cell receptor beta chains from one specimen sequenced in a study of response to subunit inactivated influenza vaccine. In TCRdb, the RT-PCR reads were re-called with MiXCR into one record per CDR3 protein. The table records hundreds of thousands of distinct CDR3 sequences, roughly 13% of them present only once. The sequencing used PBMCs from blood, collected around 15 days before vaccination. Receptors originate from a man in his fifties who received an inactivated influenza vaccine.

This chain joins TRBV12-3 or TRBV12-4 and TRBJ1-4; TRBD1 matches at 8 bases. CDR3 length equals 14 residues. J gave up 8 bases and V 3 bases, and 5 bases lay outside the gene matches. The CDR3 nucleotides are TGTGCCAGCAGTTTTCCAGGGGGCAGGGAAAAACTGTTTTTT. Amino acids: CASSFPGGREKLFF.

This rearrangement joins TRBV5-1 to TRBJ2-2; maybe TRBD1 (6 bases). Per the germline V gene, CDR1 is SGHRS and CDR2 is YFSETQ. Between the trimmed V and J ends, which lost 4 bases and 5 bases, there was a span of 12 bases. The CDR3 is 14 amino acids. The CDR3 loop is CASSPGVRTGELFF. As DNA, the CDR3 is TGCGCCAGCAGCCCAGGGGTGCGGACCGGGGAGCTGTTTTTT. The variable domain in full, completed from reference TRBV5-1 and TRBJ2-2, reads KAGVTQTPRYLIKTRGQQVTLSCSPISGHRSVSWYQQTPGQGLQFLFEYFSETQRNKGNFPGRFSGRQFSNSRSEMNVSTLELGDSALYLCASSPGVRTGELFFGEGSRLTVL.

In this sample, this clonotype turned up many times. This chain joins TRBV9 and TRBJ2-1; D is uncertain. CDR3 size: 13 residues. Looked up from germline, CDR1 is SGDLS and CDR2 is YYNGEE. The V and J ends lost 5 bases and 5 bases respectively, with 11 bases between them. CDR3 bases: TGTGCCAGCAGTGTTGGCAGCCACAATGAGCAGTTCTTC. Translation: CASSVGSHNEQFF. The variable domain in full, with the rest retrieved from reference TRBV9 and TRBJ2-1, is DSGVTQTPKHLITATGQRVTLRCSPRSGDLSVYWYQQSLDQGLQFLIQYYNGEERAKGNILERFSAQQFPDLHSELNLSSLELGDSALYFCASSVGSHNEQFFGPGTRLTVL.

J is TRBJ2-5 and V is TRBV30; possibly TRBD2 for D (5 bases). V dropped 0 bases and J dropped 6 bases, with 17 bases sitting between them. Germline CDR1 reads GTSNPN; CDR2 reads SVGIG (reference sequence). The CDR3 extends over 15 amino acids. DNA for the CDR3: TGTGCCTGGAGTGTACTTGGCCCCTCGGGAAAGACCCAGTACTTC. It translates to CAWSVLGPSGKTQYF.

The chain joins TRBV19 to TRBJ2-2, with a possible D match to TRBD2 (5 bases). The germline V gene has CDR1 LNHDA and CDR2 SQIVND (reference sequence). Trimming took 3 bases from V and 6 from J, leaving 8 bases between them. This CDR3 is built from 13 residues. The CDR3 DNA reads TGTGCCAGTAGTATCGGGGATGCCGGGGAGCTGTTTTTT. It yields the protein CASSIGDAGELFF. Looking up the rest from reference TRBV19 and TRBJ2-2 gives the full variable domain: DGGITQSPKYLFRKEGQNVTLSCEQNLNHDAMYWYRQDPGQGLRLIYYSQIVNDFQKGDIAEGYSVSREKKESFPLTVTSAQKNPTAFYLCASSIGDAGELFFGEGSRLTVL.

In this sample, this clonotype turned up a few times. The chain uses TRBV6-4 and TRBJ2-3, with D uncertain. The germline CDR1 and CDR2 sequences are MRHNA and SNTAGT. The CDR3 is 14 residues long. V lost 0 bases and J lost 0, with 4 bases in between. The CDR3 DNA follows: TGTGCCAGCAGTGACTCGTTCAGCACAGATACGCAGTATTTT. Translated: CASSDSFSTDTQYF.

The chain has TRBV24-1 and TRBJ2-3, with no clear D. The CDR3 consists of 13 residues. In germline, CDR1 is KGHDR, CDR2 SFDVKD. V lost 3 bases and J lost 10, with 13 bases in between. CDR3 coding DNA: TGTGCCACCAGTGATCCCGGGCTCCGAGCGCAGTATTTT. Translation gives CATSDPGLRAQYF.

This clonotype was observed many times. This sequence joins TRBV5-6 and TRBJ2-5, with D unresolved. The ends were cut back, 0 bases at V and 6 bases at J, with 12 bases in the middle. This CDR3 region has 14 residues. Germline V lookup: CDR1 SGHDT, CDR2 YYEEEE. The CDR3 region is CASSLVEVGKTQYF. In DNA, the CDR3 is TGTGCCAGCAGCTTGGTTGAGGTGGGCAAGACCCAGTACTTC.

This clonotype was observed a few times. The CDR3: CASSYRTATYEQYF. In DNA, the CDR3 is TGCGCCAGCAGCTATAGGACAGCTACCTACGAGCAGTACTTC. The chain joins TRBV4-1 to TRBJ2-7, with D possibly TRBD1 on 6 matching bases. V was pared by 5 bases and J by 2 bases, with 13 bases between. Germline V gives CDR1 MGHRA, CDR2 YSYEKL. CDR3 length equals 14 residues.

There are a few counts of this clonotype. This rearrangement joins TRBV2 to TRBJ2-1, with unresolved D. Trimming cost V 6 bases and J 4 bases, with 16 bases left between them. Germline CDR1 reads SNHLY; CDR2 reads FYNNEI. This CDR3 spans 15 amino acids. CDR3 DNA: TGTGCCAGCAGCAGGACGCGTCCCGATTACAATGAGCAGTTCTTC. Translating it yields CASSRTRPDYNEQFF.

Many counts were recorded for this clonotype. V gene TRBV7-2 combines with J gene TRBJ1-2; 9 nucleotides match TRBD1. CDR3 size: 13 residues. From germline, CDR1 is SGHTA and CDR2 FQGNSA. Losses at the gene ends were 7 bases for V and 8 bases for J; bases not matched to a gene: 8. The CDR3 is CASKPGTGRGYTF. Written as DNA, the CDR3 is TGTGCCAGCAAACCTGGGACAGGGAGAGGCTACACCTTC.

This chain joins TRBV9 and TRBJ1-2, with 9 nucleotides matching TRBD1. The junction had 7 bases not matched to a gene; V was cut back by 6 bases and J by 7 bases. The CDR3 is 13 residues long. The V gene's germline CDR1 is SGDLS and CDR2 YYNGEE. The CDR3 DNA follows: TGTGCCAGCAACCCACAGGGGGCTGTTGGCTACACCTTC. Its protein product is CASNPQGAVGYTF.

This clonotype was found a few times. The chain recombines TRBV20-1 with TRBJ2-1, with TRBD1 as a possible D gene (6 bases). Germline lookup yields CDR1 DFQATT and CDR2 SNEGSKA (reference sequence). The CDR3 runs to 13 residues. The V end was cut by 5 bases, the J end by 2 bases, with 10 bases between. The CDR3 sequence is CSAPGTPYNEQFF. As DNA, the CDR3 is TGCAGTGCTCCGGGGACACCCTACAATGAGCAGTTCTTC.

The J gene is TRBJ2-7, the V gene TRBV20-1; D is possibly TRBD2 (5 bases). In germline, CDR1 is DFQATT, CDR2 SNEGSKA (reference sequence). CDR3 size: 14 residues. Trimming shortened V by 0 bases and J by 1 base, and 10 bases separated the two germline ends. The CDR3 region has the DNA TGCAGTGCTAGAGATCTAGCCCAATCCTACGAGCAGTACTTC. Protein: CSARDLAQSYEQYF.